This T cell receptor beta chain was identified in a study of blood T cell repertoires in COVID-19. Background on the study: The United States, Italy and Spain were the sources of the acute and convalescent COVID-19 samples. The analysed material was cDNA or gDNA that came from T cells, B-cell-depleted T cells, or PBMCs.

This CDR3 is 15 amino acids long. Germline CDR1 and CDR2: LNHDA and SQIVND (reference sequence). V lost 4 bases and J lost 4; bases outside the gene matches: 8. Authors' data handling: Nucleated cell counts were estimated from reference gene primer amplification. The data were produced by immunoSEQ multiplex PCR, yet TCRdb's version contains in-frame clones alone and is incomplete. V and J calls plus clone size are reproduced from that table; the DNA served to infer D and trimming. The table includes 55,000 to 70,000 clones, roughly nine tenths detected once. The rearrangement joins TRBV19 to TRBJ2-5; 8 bases are a match to TRBD1. The receptor comes from a man aged 35-49 years with COVID-19, enrolled during active disease. The sample taken for sequencing was peripheral blood. This CDR3 reads CASSTVGQGGETQYF. Written as DNA, the CDR3 is TGTGCCAGTAGTACAGTAGGACAGGGAGGAGAGACCCAGTACTTC.